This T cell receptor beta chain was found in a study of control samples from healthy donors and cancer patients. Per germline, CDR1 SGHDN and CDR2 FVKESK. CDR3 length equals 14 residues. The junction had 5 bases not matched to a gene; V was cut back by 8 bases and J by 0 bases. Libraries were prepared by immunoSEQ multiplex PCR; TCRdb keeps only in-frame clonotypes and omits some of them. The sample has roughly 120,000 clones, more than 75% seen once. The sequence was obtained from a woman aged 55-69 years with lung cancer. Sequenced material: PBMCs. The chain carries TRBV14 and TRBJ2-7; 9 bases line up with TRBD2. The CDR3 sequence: CASQDSGSSYEQYF. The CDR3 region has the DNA TGTGCCAGCCAAGATAGCGGGAGCTCCTACGAGCAGTACTTC.